Detailed here is one TCR beta chain. The antigen is unknown. In the PCR, 60 Vbeta and 13 Jbeta primers were used. Authors' processing steps: Later reanalysis found 75 million to 100 million unique TCR beta chains, around 11 million of them shared. TCRdb's table, derived via immunoSEQ multiplex PCR, lists solely in-frame clones and lacks some. The DNA was the basis for D and trimming; V, J and clone size are from that table. The table has 180,000 or so clones, roughly 85% seen once. The record originates from a study of cytomegalovirus exposure and HLA in healthy donors. Study findings and constraints: The dataset shows that most TCR sequences were rare, while some public TCRs occurred in many donors.

The origin of this receptor is a man aged 50-60 years in good health and CMV-seropositive. Sequencing used PBMCs.

CDR3: CASFWTGVESYGYTF. DNA for the CDR3: TGTGCCAGTTTTTGGACAGGGGTTGAAAGCTATGGCTACACCTTC. V and J are TRBV6-1 and TRBJ1-2, with 9 bases matching TRBD1. Trimming took 9 bases from V and 4 from J; bases not matched to a gene: 12. This CDR3 comprises 15 residues. The germline CDR1 and CDR2 sequences are MNHNS and SASEGT.